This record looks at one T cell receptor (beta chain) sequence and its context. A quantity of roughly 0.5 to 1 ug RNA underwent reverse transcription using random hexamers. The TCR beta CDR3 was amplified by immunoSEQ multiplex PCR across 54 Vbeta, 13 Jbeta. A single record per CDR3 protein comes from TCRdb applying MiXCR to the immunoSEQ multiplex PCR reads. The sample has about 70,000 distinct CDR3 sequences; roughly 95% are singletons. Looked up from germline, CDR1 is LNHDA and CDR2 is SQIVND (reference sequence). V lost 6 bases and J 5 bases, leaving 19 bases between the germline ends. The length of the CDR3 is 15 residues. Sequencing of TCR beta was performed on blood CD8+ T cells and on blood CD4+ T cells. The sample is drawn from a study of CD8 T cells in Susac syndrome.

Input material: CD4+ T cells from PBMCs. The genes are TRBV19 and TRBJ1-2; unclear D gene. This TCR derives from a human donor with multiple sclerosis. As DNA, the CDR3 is TGTGCCAGTAGCCCATCGGGTCACCCCGCTTATGGCTACACCTTC. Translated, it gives CASSPSGHPAYGYTF.